A selection of T cell receptor beta chains follows, all from one sample in a study of blood T cell repertoires in COVID-19. The table came from immunoSEQ multiplex PCR; TCRdb's copy has only in-frame clones and leaves some out. Among roughly 290,000 clones listed, around 90% were seen once. The sequencing input was PBMCs or T cells enriched from blood (not recorded which). These receptors were obtained from a middle-aged woman who had recovered from COVID-19. Both conserved end residues are part of each CDR3. The D gene is left open where the match is weak. Rows may omit the clone size; those that give it use once, few, many or a size class.

clone_size j_call v_call d_call cdr3_nt cdr3_aa
. TRBJ2-5 TRBV7-2 TRBD1 TGTGCCAGCAGCCGAGACAGGGATGAGACCCAGTACTTC CASSRDRDETQYF
. TRBJ2-3 TRBV5-1 TRBD1 TGCGCCAGCAGCTTGGGGCAACAGGGGGCAGATACGCAGTATTTT CASSLGQQGADTQYF
. TRBJ2-3 TRBV3-1/TRBV3-2 . TGTGCCAGCAGCCAAATGTCTAGAGATACGCAGTATTTT CASSQMSRDTQYF
. TRBJ1-4 TRBV4-3 . TGCGCCAGCAGCCAGGGGTCCCGGGGGGAACTGTTTTTT CASSQGSRGELFF
. TRBJ2-5 TRBV29-1 . TGCAGCGTTGATTCCCGGGGGCAAGAGACCCAGTACTTC CSVDSRGQETQYF
. TRBJ2-3 TRBV2 . TGTGCCACCCGGGGACTCCTCGGCACAGATACGCAGTATTTT CATRGLLGTDTQYF
. TRBJ2-5 TRBV28 TRBD2 TGTGCCAGCAGTCCGACAGGGACTAGCTCATACCAAGAGACCCAGTACTTC CASSPTGTSSYQETQYF
. TRBJ1-5 TRBV7-2 . TGTGCCAGCAGCTTAGAATCGGGGTATCAGCCCCAGCATTTT CASSLESGYQPQHF
. TRBJ1-4 TRBV2 TRBD1 TGTGCCAGCAGTAGGACAGGGACGAATGAAAAACTGTTTTTT CASSRTGTNEKLFF
. TRBJ2-7 TRBV28 . TGTGCCAGCAGTTTGGAGCCGATCTCCTACGAGCAGTACTTC CASSLEPISYEQYF
. TRBJ2-2 TRBV11-3 . TGTGCCAGCAGCTTAGTCTTTACTGGGGAGCTGTTTTTT CASSLVFTGELFF
once TRBJ1-5 TRBV19 TRBD1 TGTGCCAGTCTCGAACAGGGGGCCCAAAATCAGCCCCAGCATTTT CASLEQGAQNQPQHF
. TRBJ1-2 TRBV7-8 TRBD1 TGTGCCAGCAGCTCTGACAGGGGGAATGGCTACACCTTC CASSSDRGNGYTF
. TRBJ2-3 TRBV7-9 TRBD1 TGTGCCAGCAGCTTTATAACAGGGGAGTCAGATACGCAGTATTTT CASSFITGESDTQYF
once TRBJ2-7 TRBV6-5 . TGTGCCAGCAGTTACTCATTCAGGGGTCGGGACGAGCAGTACTTC CASSYSFRGRDEQYF
many TRBJ2-7 TRBV12-2 . TGTGCAAGTCGGCCGCGGGGGAGGGTAGGGGCGGACGAGCAGTACTTC CASRPRGRVGADEQYF
. TRBJ1-5 TRBV5-8 . TGTGCCAGCAGCTTGGCGAATCAGCCCCAGCATTTT CASSLANQPQHF
. TRBJ2-5 TRBV4-1 TRBD2 TGCGCCAGCAGCCAAGAAGGAGCGGGAGGGCCGGAGACCCAGTACTTC CASSQEGAGGPETQYF
. TRBJ2-5 TRBV2 . TGTGCCAGCAGTGAAGCGCGGGGAATCGAAGAGACCCAGTACTTC CASSEARGIEETQYF
. TRBJ2-7 TRBV6-5 . TGTGCCAGCACCTATAACCACGAGCAGTACTTC CASTYNHEQYF
. TRBJ2-5 TRBV5-1 TRBD2 TGCGCCAGCAGCATAGGGACTAGACCTAACCAAGAGACCCAGTACTTC CASSIGTRPNQETQYF
. TRBJ2-7 TRBV11-2 . TGTGCCAGCAGCTTAATGGTAACGGCAGGTTTTTCCGAGCAGTACTTC CASSLMVTAGFSEQYF
. TRBJ1-5 TRBV28 . TGTGCCAGCAGTTTCGGAGGTTATAGCAATCAGCCCCAGCATTTT CASSFGGYSNQPQHF
. TRBJ1-6 TRBV27 . TGTGCCAGCAGTTTAAGAGGGCAAGTTTCACCCCTCCACTTT CASSLRGQVSPLHF
. TRBJ1-2 TRBV28 . TGTGCCAGCAGATCAACGACGGAGGGCTATGGCTACACCTTC CASRSTTEGYGYTF
. TRBJ2-4 TRBV11-3 . TGTGCCAGCAGCTTAGAGGTGGGCGGGGCAGCCGCCAAAAACATTCAGTACTTC CASSLEVGGAAAKNIQYF
. TRBJ2-7 TRBV5-1 TRBD2 TGCGCCAGCAGCCAAGGACTAGCGGGAGGGCCAGGTCAAATGCGGCAGTACTTC CASSQGLAGGPGQMRQYF
. TRBJ2-2 TRBV9 . TGTGCCAGCAGCGTAGGAGGGGAGTGGGGGCTGAGCACCGGGGAGCTGTTTTTT CASSVGGEWGLSTGELFF
few TRBJ2-7 TRBV2 . TGTGCCAGCAGTGAACAAGGAGAGTACTACGAGCAGTACTTC CASSEQGEYYEQYF
. TRBJ2-1 TRBV24-1 TRBD2 TGTGCCACCAGTGACCGAACTAGCGGGAGGCCCCATGAGCAGTTCTTC CATSDRTSGRPHEQFF
. TRBJ1-6 TRBV28 TRBD1 TGTGCCAGCAGTTTTCTACAGGGGAATTCACCCCTCCACTTT CASSFLQGNSPLHF
. TRBJ1-2 TRBV19 . TGTGCCAGTAGTTGGCAACCTCTCTATGGCTACACCTTC CASSWQPLYGYTF
. TRBJ2-7 TRBV18 . TGTGCCAGCTCACCGAGGGCAGAGACCTACGAGCAGTACTTC CASSPRAETYEQYF
. TRBJ2-7 TRBV7-9 . TGTGCCAGCAGCTTAGACACAGGGAGCAGGTACGAGCAGTACTTC CASSLDTGSRYEQYF
. TRBJ2-7 TRBV19 TRBD1 TGTGCCAGTAGTATTGGGACAGGGATTGCCGAGCAGTACTTC CASSIGTGIAEQYF
. TRBJ1-4 TRBV12-2 . TGTGCAAGTCGTCGGACAGGGGTTTACGAAAAACTGTTTTTT CASRRTGVYEKLFF
. TRBJ2-1 TRBV7-8 TRBD2 TGTGCCAGCAGCTTAGATAACGGGAGGGCCCTGGGTGAGCAGTTCTTC CASSLDNGRALGEQFF
. TRBJ2-7 TRBV4-2 . TGTGCCAGCAGTCGGGGGACGGAGTACGAGCAGTACTTC CASSRGTEYEQYF
. TRBJ2-5 TRBV28 TRBD1 TGTGCCAGCCGGAGGTGGGCAGGGGGCGAAGAGACCCAGTACTTC CASRRWAGGEETQYF